These T cell receptor beta chains were read from a single sample in a study of siplizumab effects on memory and regulatory T cells. Using immunoSEQ multiplex PCR, the repertoire was profiled, and TCRdb retains in-frame clones only, with some absent. The sample has approximately 48,000 clones, about 94% seen once; the top ten hold about 15%. Material: CD8+ T cells sorted from blood. The source of these receptors is a human donor in good health. CDR3s include the opening cysteine and the closing phenylalanine or tryptophan. The D gene is left open where the match is weak. Clone size appears in some rows only: once, few, many, or a class for an expanded clone.

clone size,J gene,V gene,D gene,CDR3 length,CDR3 protein,CDR3 DNA
-,TRBJ2-7,TRBV28,-,14,CASSFAGRTYEQYF,TGTGCCAGCAGTTTCGCGGGACGGACCTACGAGCAGTACTTC
-,TRBJ2-7,TRBV4-1,-,15,CASSQRGPSSYEQYF,TGCGCCAGCAGCCAACGCGGCCCTAGTTCCTACGAGCAGTACTTC
-,TRBJ2-7,TRBV9,-,14,CASSVGLGSYEQYF,TGTGCCAGCAGCGTGGGGCTAGGCTCCTACGAGCAGTACTTC
-,TRBJ2-7,TRBV19,TRBD2,14,CATTDRGDAYEQYF,TGTGCCACGACTGACCGGGGGGACGCCTACGAGCAGTACTTC
-,TRBJ1-1,TRBV10-3,-,13,CATRSPPGEEAFF,TGTGCCACCAGGTCCCCACCCGGGGAAGAAGCTTTCTTT
-,TRBJ1-5,TRBV15,-,16,CATSRANSTGFQPQHF,TGTGCCACCAGCAGAGCTAATTCTACAGGGTTTCAGCCCCAGCATTTT
-,TRBJ2-7,TRBV5-6,-,17,CASSLAHAPTGPYEQYF,TGTGCCAGCAGCTTGGCACACGCCCCGACAGGTCCCTACGAGCAGTACTTC
-,TRBJ2-2,TRBV7-3,TRBD1,16,CASTLSTGETTGELFF,TGTGCCAGCACCTTATCGACAGGGGAGACCACCGGGGAGCTGTTTTTT
-,TRBJ1-2,TRBV28,-,16,CASSSEIGLKVYGYTF,TGTGCCAGCAGTTCGGAAATCGGGTTGAAGGTCTATGGCTACACCTTC
-,TRBJ2-2,TRBV6-6,TRBD2,14,CASLGGRAPGELFF,TGTGCCAGCCTAGGCGGGAGGGCCCCCGGGGAGCTGTTTTTT
once,TRBJ2-1,TRBV19,-,17,CASSIPRARSSYNEQFF,TGTGCCAGTAGTATCCCCCGAGCGAGAAGCTCCTACAATGAGCAGTTCTTC
-,TRBJ2-1,TRBV5-6,-,16,CASSSGPASSLREQFF,TGTGCCAGCAGCTCGGGTCCGGCTAGTTCTCTTCGTGAGCAGTTCTTC
few,TRBJ2-7,TRBV19,TRBD2,14,CASSIRGRAYEQYF,TGTGCCAGTAGTATACGAGGGAGGGCCTACGAGCAGTACTTC
-,TRBJ1-4,TRBV5-1,TRBD1,14,CASRGTGGYEKLFF,TGCGCCAGCAGAGGGACAGGGGGCTATGAAAAACTGTTTTTT
-,TRBJ2-7,TRBV19,TRBD1,14,CARTGTGSRYEQYF,TGTGCCAGGACCGGGACAGGGTCCAGATACGAGCAGTACTTC
-,TRBJ1-2,TRBV27,-,13,CASSLIRDHGYTF,TGTGCCAGCAGTTTAATCAGGGATCATGGCTACACCTTC
-,TRBJ2-7,TRBV29-1,TRBD1,16,CSVEDLGQGGTYEQYF,TGCAGCGTTGAAGATTTAGGACAGGGGGGAACCTACGAGCAGTACTTC
-,TRBJ2-7,TRBV7-3,-,13,CASSLDSTYEQYF,TGTGCCAGCAGCTTGGACTCCACCTACGAGCAGTACTTC
once,TRBJ2-1,TRBV14,TRBD1,18,CASSPILTGTGLFDEQFF,TGTGCCAGCAGCCCGATTCTAACCGGGACAGGGCTATTTGATGAGCAGTTCTTC
-,TRBJ2-7,TRBV9,TRBD2,15,CASSVGSGHSYEQYF,TGTGCCAGCAGCGTAGGTAGCGGGCACTCCTACGAGCAGTACTTC
few,TRBJ2-1,TRBV19,TRBD2,17,CASSITLAGTIYNEQFF,TGTGCCAGTAGTATTACCCTAGCGGGAACAATTTACAATGAGCAGTTCTTC
-,TRBJ2-5,TRBV4-2,TRBD2,17,CASSQVKAGGPKETQYF,TGTGCCAGCAGCCAAGTAAAAGCGGGAGGGCCTAAGGAGACCCAGTACTTC
-,TRBJ1-1,TRBV9,-,14,CASSVRTDNTEAFF,TGTGCCAGCAGCGTTAGGACAGACAACACTGAAGCTTTCTTT
-,TRBJ2-1,TRBV7-9,TRBD2,14,CASSLRAGGSEQFF,TGTGCCAGCAGCTTACGCGCGGGAGGTAGTGAGCAGTTCTTC
-,TRBJ1-1,TRBV6-5,-,12,CASSGDSPEAFF,TGTGCCAGCAGTGGCGACAGCCCGGAAGCTTTCTTT
once,TRBJ1-1,TRBV5-1,-,11,CASSPGVEAFF,TGCGCCAGCAGCCCGGGTGTAGAAGCTTTCTTT
-,TRBJ1-2,TRBV14,-,17,CASSQDGSGSTDYGYTF,TGTGCCAGCAGCCAAGATGGGTCGGGGTCGACCGACTATGGCTACACCTTC
once,TRBJ2-5,TRBV10-2,-,13,CASSWGYQETQYF,TGCGCCAGCAGTTGGGGGTACCAAGAGACCCAGTACTTC
-,TRBJ2-1,TRBV28,TRBD1,16,CASKKIGTGGNNEQFF,TGTGCCAGTAAAAAGATCGGGACAGGGGGCAACAATGAGCAGTTCTTC
-,TRBJ2-1,TRBV5-1,TRBD2,17,CASSPISSGRGYNEQFF,TGCGCCAGCAGCCCCATATCCTCAGGGAGGGGATACAATGAGCAGTTCTTC
-,TRBJ2-2,TRBV19,TRBD1,12,CAGATGQGAMFF,TGTGCCGGTGCGACCGGACAGGGGGCGATGTTTTTT
-,TRBJ2-1,TRBV11-3,TRBD2,17,CASSPRLAGGARGEQFF,TGTGCCAGCAGCCCACGACTAGCGGGAGGTGCTCGGGGTGAGCAGTTCTTC
-,TRBJ2-7,TRBV5-4,TRBD2,15,CASSLALSSGYEQYF,TGTGCCAGCAGCTTGGCCCTGTCTAGCGGGTACGAGCAGTACTTC
-,TRBJ2-7,TRBV25-1,TRBD2,15,CASSDSGSGVYEQYF,TGTGCCAGCAGTGATAGCGGGAGTGGAGTCTACGAGCAGTACTTC
-,TRBJ2-7,TRBV7-9,-,16,CASSSIDERGPYEQYF,TGTGCCAGCAGCTCCATAGACGAAAGAGGGCCCTACGAGCAGTACTTC
-,TRBJ2-5,TRBV7-8,-,20,CASSLATSSITPIIQETQYF,TGTGCCAGCAGCTTAGCCACATCTTCGATTACCCCCATAATCCAAGAGACCCAGTACTTC
-,TRBJ2-6,TRBV27,-,14,CASRRQSGANVLTF,TGTGCCAGCAGGAGACAGTCTGGGGCCAACGTCCTGACTTTC
-,TRBJ1-1,TRBV29-1,-,13,CSDVGWRDTEAFF,TGCAGCGATGTAGGTTGGAGGGACACTGAAGCTTTCTTT
-,TRBJ1-1,TRBV5-8,-,19,CASSSGRQETRSGGTEAFF,TGTGCCAGCAGCTCGGGAAGACAGGAGACACGGAGTGGGGGCACTGAAGCTTTCTTT
-,TRBJ2-7,TRBV28,-,15,CASTFSNRVLYEQYF,TGTGCCAGCACATTTTCAAACAGGGTTCTCTACGAGCAGTACTTC